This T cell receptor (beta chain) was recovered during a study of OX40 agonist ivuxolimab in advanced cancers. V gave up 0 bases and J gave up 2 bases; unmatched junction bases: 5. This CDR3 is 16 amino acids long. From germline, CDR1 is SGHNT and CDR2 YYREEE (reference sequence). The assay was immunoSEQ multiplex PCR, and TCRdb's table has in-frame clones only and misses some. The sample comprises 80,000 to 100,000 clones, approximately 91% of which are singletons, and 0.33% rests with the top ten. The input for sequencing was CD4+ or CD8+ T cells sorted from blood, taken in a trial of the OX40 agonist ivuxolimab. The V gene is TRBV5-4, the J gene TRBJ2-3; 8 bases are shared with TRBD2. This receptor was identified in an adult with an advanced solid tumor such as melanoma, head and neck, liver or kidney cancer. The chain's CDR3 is CASSLVPGGVTDTQYF. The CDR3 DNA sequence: TGTGCCAGCAGCTTGGTTCCGGGAGGGGTCACAGATACGCAGTATTTT.